The present T cell receptor beta chain was sequenced within a study of identical twins. Whole-study results and caveats: Sequences that were beta out-of-frame showed weaker excess twin sharing. Abundant cord blood beta clonotypes carried fewer insertions; memory repertoires showed none. Excess low generation probability was seen in twin-shared out-of-frame alpha sequences. Models, which agreed with sharing between unrelated individuals, nonetheless underestimated the out-of-frame TCR alpha sharing seen in monozygotic twins.

The table lists this clonotype with many counts. Its antigen is currently unknown. TCRdb processed the 5' RACE reads anew with MiXCR; each CDR3 protein has one entry. This table has fewer than 250,000 distinct CDR3 sequences, roughly a tenth appearing once. Germline CDR1 reads SGHRS; CDR2 reads YFSETQ. V dropped 4 bases and J dropped 0 bases, with 17 bases sitting between them. The CDR3 totals 16 residues. This sequence originates from a woman between 18 and 29 years old in good health. This chain links TRBV5-1 with TRBJ2-7, with D possibly TRBD2 on 6 matching bases. The sample consisted of memory (CD45RO+) T cells sorted from blood. The CDR3 region has the DNA TGCGCCAGCAGCCCCGAGGCAGGGAGGCGCTCCTACGAGCAGTACTTC. This gives the protein CASSPEAGRRSYEQYF.